Below, one T cell receptor (beta chain) is given with its context. Trimming removed 4 bases from V and 6 bases from J, with 7 bases in between. The CDR3 extends over 11 amino acids. CDR1 SGHDT and CDR2 YYEEEE come from the germline V gene. Libraries were prepared by immunoSEQ multiplex PCR; TCRdb keeps only in-frame clonotypes and omits some of them. The sample shows 150,000 or so clones, approximately 90% of them seen only once. The data originate from a study of blood T cell repertoires in COVID-19. The source material was peripheral blood. V and J are TRBV5-6 and TRBJ1-1, with D hard to call. The clonotype comes from a woman aged 35 to 49 with acute or convalescent COVID-19. Here the CDR3 DNA reads TGTGCCAGCAGCCGGGTCGCTGAAGCTTTCTTT. This sequence encodes CASSRVAEAFF. Full variable domain (missing parts from reference TRBV5-6 and TRBJ1-1): DAGVTQSPTHLIKTRGQQVTLRCSPKSGHDTVSWYQQALGQGPQFIFQYYEEEERQRGNFPDRFSGHQFPNYSSELNVNALLLGDSALYLCASSRVAEAFFGQGTRLTVV.